This T cell receptor (beta chain) was sequenced for a study of blood T cell repertoires in COVID-19. Germline V gene data show CDR1 as MNHEY and CDR2 as SVGAGI. The V gene lost 2 bases and the J gene lost 5 bases, with 15 bases spanning the gap. The CDR3 loop spans 15 amino acids. Repertoires were generated with immunoSEQ multiplex PCR, while TCRdb's copy carries only in-frame clones and drops some. The table lists under 450,000 clones, 70% to 90% of them singletons. The chain carries TRBV6-5 and TRBJ1-2; weak D call: TRBD1 (5 bases). The sample consisted of PBMCs or T cells enriched from blood (not recorded which). The receptor was derived from a man aged 25 to 40 who had recovered from COVID-19. This chain's CDR3 is CASSYAGGGGYGYTF. The CDR3 DNA reads as TGTGCCAGCAGTTACGCCGGGGGGGGAGGGTATGGCTACACCTTC.